These 19 T cell receptor beta chains share one sample of origin, sequenced in a study of cytomegalovirus exposure and HLA in healthy donors. The repertoire was sequenced with immunoSEQ multiplex PCR; TCRdb's copy has only in-frame clones and lacks some. The sample carries approximately 58,000 clones, 85% to 95% recorded once. Sequencing input: PBMCs. The receptor source for this set is a woman aged 18-29 years in good health and CMV-seropositive.

The V and J genes are TRBV14 and TRBJ1-3, with a possible D match to TRBD1 (6 bases). This CDR3 region has 21 residues. The V and J ends lost 4 bases and 2 bases respectively, with 30 bases between them. Germline assignment: CDR1 SGHDN and CDR2 FVKESK. CDR3 sequence reads: CASSPHLRAGAPMRPGNTIYF. The DNA of the CDR3 is TGTGCCAGCAGCCCACACCTGAGGGCAGGGGCCCCCATGCGGCCTGGAAACACCATATATTTT.

This chain links TRBV11-1 with TRBJ2-1; 15 positions agree with TRBD2. CDR1 is SGHAT and CDR2 is FQDESV in the germline V gene (reference sequence). J lost 3 bases, V lost 6 bases, and 6 bases had no gene match. There are 17 residues in the CDR3. The CDR3: CASRARTSGRGYNEQFF. The CDR3 bases are TGTGCCAGCAGGGCACGGACTAGCGGGAGGGGCTACAATGAGCAGTTCTTC.

The chain combines TRBV27 with TRBJ2-3, with TRBD2 matching 9 bases. Germline loops: CDR1 MNHEY, CDR2 SMNVEV (reference sequence). The CDR3 has 14 amino acids. V lost 5 bases to trimming and J lost 6 bases; unmatched junction nucleotides: 6. This chain's CDR3 is CASSLYAGGDTQYF. The CDR3, as DNA: TGTGCCAGCAGTCTTTACGCGGGAGGGGATACGCAGTATTTT.

The chain is built from TRBV7-6 and TRBJ2-5; 8 bases fit TRBD2. The V segment lost 5 bases and the J segment 4 bases; nucleotides outside the gene matches: 9. The CDR3 runs to 15 residues. Germline V gives CDR1 SGHVS, CDR2 FNYEAQ. CDR3 nucleotides: TGTGCCAGCAGCCGCAGCGGGAGTCCTCGAGAGACCCAGTACTTC. Translation gives CASSRSGSPRETQYF.

CDR3 region: CASSQPTSGSYEQYF. Written as DNA, the CDR3 is TGCGCCAGCAGCCAACCCACTAGCGGGAGTTACGAGCAGTACTTC. The chain carries TRBV4-1 and TRBJ2-7, with 11 bases fitting TRBD2. The CDR3 has 15 residues. CDR1 is MGHRA and CDR2 is YSYEKL in the germline V gene. V lost 2 bases, J lost 4 bases, and 4 bases stayed unmatched.

The V call is TRBV5-1, the J call TRBJ2-7; TRBD1 might be the D (5 bases). Between the trimmed V and J ends, which lost 0 bases and 0 bases, there was a span of 13 bases. Germline loops: CDR1 SGHRS, CDR2 YFSETQ. This CDR3 contains 16 residues. The CDR3 reads CASSLGTRSRSYEQYF. The CDR3 DNA is TGCGCCAGCAGCTTGGGGACAAGAAGTCGCTCCTACGAGCAGTACTTC.

The chain has TRBV19 and TRBJ1-1, with D unclear. This CDR3 is built from 15 residues. Trimming took 4 bases from V and 0 from J, leaving 12 bases between them. CDR1 and CDR2 (germline): LNHDA, SQIVND (reference sequence). CDR3 in DNA: TGTGCCAGTAGTACGCTCCGGAGGATGAACACTGAAGCTTTCTTT. It yields the protein CASSTLRRMNTEAFF.

This chain connects TRBV7-2 to TRBJ1-5, with D possibly matching TRBD1 (5 bases). V gave up 7 bases and J gave up 1 base, with 14 bases separating them. This CDR3 region has 15 residues. The germline V gene has CDR1 SGHTA and CDR2 FQGNSA. CDR3 in DNA: TGTGCCAGCAATCGCTTGGGGGGGAGCAATCAGCCCCAGCATTTT. It is translated as CASNRLGGSNQPQHF. Full variable domain (remainder filled in from reference TRBV7-2 and TRBJ1-5): GAGVSQSPSNKVTEKGKDVELRCDPISGHTALYWYRQSLGQGLEFLIYFQGNSAPDKSGLPSDRFSAERTGGSVSTLTIQRTQQEDSAVYLCASNRLGGSNQPQHFGDGTRLSIL.

The gene calls are TRBV7-3 and TRBJ1-1, with 7 positions matching TRBD1. V was pared by 4 bases and J by 4 bases, with 3 bases of the junction left unmatched. In germline, CDR1 is SGHTA, CDR2 FQGTGA. The length of the CDR3 is 13 residues. As DNA, the CDR3 is TGTGCCAGCAGCTATCGACAGGGCACTGAAGCTTTCTTT. This translates into CASSYRQGTEAFF.

The chain couples TRBV14 to TRBJ2-7, with no clear D. CDR3 length equals 17 residues. V lost 0 bases and J lost 4, with 19 bases in between. Germline loops: CDR1 SGHDN, CDR2 FVKESK. Here the CDR3 DNA reads TGTGCCAGCAGCCAAGAGGTCTCCCCAGGATTCCCTTACGAGCAGTACTTC. This gives the protein CASSQEVSPGFPYEQYF.

The chain carries TRBV27 and TRBJ2-3, with 12 bases aligning to TRBD2. The CDR3 length is 18 residues. CDR1 and CDR2 from the germline V gene are MNHEY and SMNVEV (reference sequence). Trimming cost V 4 bases and J 2 bases; bases outside gene matches: 10. The CDR3 DNA reads TGTGCCAGCAGTTGGGGCGCTAGCGGGAGGGGGGCCACAGATACGCAGTATTTT. Amino acids: CASSWGASGRGATDTQYF.

In its sample, this clone was seen a few times. The rearrangement joins TRBV10-1 to TRBJ2-7; 10 bases are shared with TRBD2. Germline lookup yields CDR1 WNHNN and CDR2 SYGVQD (reference sequence). This CDR3 has 15 amino acids. The V gene end was trimmed by 0 bases and the J gene end by 5 bases; junction bases not matched to a gene: 4. Here the CDR3 reads CASSESASGSDEQYF. The CDR3 nucleotides are TGCGCCAGCAGTGAGTCGGCTAGCGGGAGCGACGAGCAGTACTTC.

The chain is built from TRBV7-8 and TRBJ2-7; the D gene is possibly TRBD2 (6 bases). The V end lost 4 bases, the J end lost 2 bases, and 15 bases lay between the germline ends. Germline V gives CDR1 SGHVS, CDR2 FQNEAQ. The CDR3 totals 15 residues. This CDR3 is CASSSPGTHTYEQYF. The CDR3 nucleotides read TGTGCCAGCAGCTCCCCTGGGACTCATACCTACGAGCAGTACTTC.

The rearrangement uses TRBV27 and TRBJ2-1, with 13 bases lining up with TRBD2. The CDR3 sequence is 15 residues long. After removal of 6 bases from V and 8 bases from J, the junction contained 7 bases not matched to a gene. The V gene's germline CDR1 is MNHEY and CDR2 SMNVEV (reference sequence). CDR3 nucleotides: TGTGCCAGCAGCAAAGGGACTAGCGGGATCGATGAGCAGTTCTTC. This sequence encodes CASSKGTSGIDEQFF.

Comment on this clone: The sample has other DNA sequences that encode this CDR3 too. V and J are TRBV6-1 and TRBJ2-1, with 9 bases that match TRBD2. With 2 bases clipped from V and 1 base from J, the junction kept 0 bases outside the gene matches. The CDR3 runs 15 residues. The germline V gene encodes CDR1 MNHNS and CDR2 SASEGT. The CDR3 region has the DNA TGTGCCAGCAGTGAACTAGCGGGGTCCTACAATGAGCAGTTCTTC. It specifies CASSELAGSYNEQFF.

CDR3 protein: CASRNGRGWNTEAFF. CDR3 DNA: TGTGCCAGCAGGAACGGGCGGGGGTGGAACACTGAAGCTTTCTTT. V gene TRBV7-9 combines with J gene TRBJ1-1; possible D gene TRBD1, 5 bases. CDR1 is SEHNR and CDR2 is FQNEAQ in the germline V gene (reference sequence). V gave up 6 bases and J gave up 1 base, with 15 bases separating them. This CDR3 has 15 residues.

The genes are TRBV2 and TRBJ1-2; D remains ambiguous. V dropped 6 bases and J dropped 8 bases, with 10 bases sitting between them. Germline V CDR1 and CDR2: SNHLY, FYNNEI. The CDR3 loop spans 11 amino acids. The CDR3 loop reads CASRTAEGYTF. DNA of the CDR3: TGTGCCAGCAGAACAGCCGAGGGCTACACCTTC.

The chain carries TRBV11-2 and TRBJ2-1, with TRBD1 matching over 8 bases. The J segment lost 9 bases and the V segment lost 5 bases, leaving 9 bases of the junction unmatched. This CDR3 spans 14 amino acids. CDR1 SGHAT and CDR2 FQNNGV come from the germline V gene. The CDR3 DNA reads TGTGCCAGCAGCCAGGACAGGGTAACGGGTGAGCAGTTCTTC. Its translation: CASSQDRVTGEQFF.

The chain couples TRBV5-4 to TRBJ2-5, with 9 bases that match TRBD1. This CDR3 contains 13 residues. Germline V gene sequence: CDR1 SGHNT, CDR2 YYREEE (reference sequence). The V and J ends lost 4 bases and 4 bases, in that order; junction bases with no gene match: 2. In DNA, the CDR3 is TGTGCCAGCAGCACGGACAGGGGAGAGACCCAGTACTTC. It is translated as CASSTDRGETQYF.